This TCR beta chain was observed in a study of T cell repertoires in cytomegalovirus infection (dated by TCRdb to the late 2010s). Background for the entire study: Donor HLA type was relevant to the analysis, as public TCR beta signatures indicated carriage of CMV infection together with the matching HLA type. General findings and caveats noted by the study authors: Carriers of CMV infection plus the relevant HLA type were discriminated by the cumulative frequency of public TCR beta family members in the study cohort and in an independent roughly 340-donor cohort. The ex vivo response was dominated by HLA-C-restricted CMV-specific TCR beta clonotypes, and the single most frequent clonotype in two of eight donors was supplied by these HLA-C-restricted clonotypes.

This clonotype was detected many times. Its target antigen remains unknown. Base qualities are not provided; no much larger clone lies one nucleotide away. TCRdb names Illumina HiSeq 1500 as the instrument used. In TCRdb, the public reads were trimmed at Q25 with fastp and aligned with MiXCR, with productive beta chains retained. CDR3 protein sequences are deduplicated, and each keeps its most common genes and DNA. The sample includes 250,000 to 300,000 distinct CDR3 sequences, with roughly 9% observed a single time. The leading ten clones occupy about 16% of the sample. V is clipped by 1 base and J by 1 base, and the sequence between their germline boundaries is 13 bases long. From the cysteine up to the phenylalanine, the CDR3 has a length of 16 residues. The entry retains the CDR3 DNA only, 48 bases that are in frame from base 1. The germline V gene gives CDR1 as SGHVS and CDR2 as FQNEAQ.

This sequence was found in a human donor in good health (CMV status not recorded). Some clones in this sample may be carry-over from other donors' samples. What was sequenced was PBMCs. Rearrangement joined TRBV7-8 to TRBJ1-1, with TRBD1 as a weak D call on 6 bases. Here is the DNA: TGTGCCAGCAGCTTAGTAAACAGGGCCCGGAACACTGAAGCTTTCTTT. Its protein product is CASSLVNRARNTEAFF.